The 24 T cell receptor beta chains given below trace back to one sample, sequenced in a study of blood T cell repertoires in COVID-19. The protocol was immunoSEQ multiplex PCR, while the TCRdb copy is restricted to in-frame clones and leaves out a portion. The data show approximately 160,000 clones, less than 90% seen once. The sample taken for sequencing was PBMCs or T cells enriched from blood (not recorded which). These TCRs come from a woman aged 45-59 years who had recovered from COVID-19.

The rearrangement links TRBV19 to TRBJ1-5; D is unclear. The CDR3 has 15 amino acids. The germline V gene encodes CDR1 LNHDA and CDR2 SQIVND (reference sequence). V lost 6 bases and J lost 0, with 12 bases in between. The CDR3 region has the DNA TGTGCCAGTAGGGTCCAGACTCATAGCAATCAGCCCCAGCATTTT. Its protein product is CASRVQTHSNQPQHF.

V and J are TRBV11-3 and TRBJ1-3; 8 bases align to TRBD1. The CDR3 length is 15 residues. V lost 4 bases, J lost 1 base, and 3 bases stayed unmatched. Germline values: CDR1 SGHNT, CDR2 YENEEA. CDR3 nucleotide sequence: TGTGCCAGCAGCTGGACAGGGTTGTCTGGAAACACCATATATTTT. It codes for CASSWTGLSGNTIYF.

The chain uses TRBV27 and TRBJ1-5; 10 bases line up with TRBD1. From germline, CDR1 is MNHEY and CDR2 SMNVEV (reference sequence). J lost 4 bases, V lost 8 bases, and 5 bases had no gene match. This CDR3 contains 14 residues. CDR3 in DNA: TGTGCCAGCTCCGGGACAGGGGTGAATCAGCCCCAGCATTTT. Translation gives CASSGTGVNQPQHF.

Worth noting for this clone: The same CDR3 is also encoded by other DNA sequences in this sample. The rearrangement uses TRBV5-1 and TRBJ1-4; D is unclear. V dropped 0 bases and J dropped 4 bases, with 7 bases sitting between them. CDR3 length equals 14 residues. Germline V gene sequence: CDR1 SGHRS, CDR2 YFSETQ. The CDR3 region has the DNA TGCGCCAGCAGCTTGGTTGGCGGTAATGAAAAACTGTTTTTT. Its protein is CASSLVGGNEKLFF.

The chain recombines TRBV18 with TRBJ2-6; D call uncertain. The ends were cut back, 2 bases at V and 0 bases at J, with 8 bases in the middle. The CDR3 sequence is 16 residues long. Germline CDR1 reads KGHSH; CDR2 reads LQKENI. As DNA, the CDR3 is TGTGCCAGCTCACCAACAGATTTCTCTGGGGCCAACGTCCTGACTTTC. This codes for CASSPTDFSGANVLTF. Full variable domain (outside the CDR3, taken from reference TRBV18 and TRBJ2-6): NAGVMQNPRHLVRRRGQEARLRCSPMKGHSHVYWYRQLPEEGLKFMVYLQKENIIDESGMPKERFSAEFPKEGPSILRIQQVVRGDSAAYFCASSPTDFSGANVLTFGAGSRLTVL.

The chain carries TRBV24-1 and TRBJ2-1; 12 bases are shared with TRBD2. Germline V gives CDR1 KGHDR, CDR2 SFDVKD. Losses at the gene ends were 4 bases for V and 6 bases for J; bases not matched to a gene: 6. The CDR3 covers 16 residues. DNA for the CDR3: TGTGCCACCAGTGAAGGACTAGCGGGAAGGGGCAATGAGCAGTTCTTC. Its translation: CATSEGLAGRGNEQFF.

The V and J genes are TRBV10-3 and TRBJ2-7, with 7 bases that match TRBD1. With 0 bases clipped from V and 6 bases from J, the junction kept 8 bases outside the gene matches. This CDR3 region has 15 residues. CDR1 ENHRY and CDR2 SYGVKD come from the germline V gene. CDR3 DNA: TGTGCCATCAGTGAGTCGGGCCGGGACAGCCCCGAGCAGTACTTC. Its translation: CAISESGRDSPEQYF.

V and J are TRBV7-9 and TRBJ1-4; no firm D call. Trimming left V 5 bases short and J 7 bases short, with 17 bases between. This CDR3 is built from 15 residues. Germline V gene data show CDR1 as SEHNR and CDR2 as FQNEAQ (reference sequence). CDR3 region: CASSGRTTAGEKLFF. CDR3 in DNA: TGTGCCAGCAGCGGCCGGACGACGGCGGGTGAAAAACTGTTTTTT.

The V call is TRBV27, the J call TRBJ2-1; 13 positions match TRBD2. Germline lookup yields CDR1 MNHEY and CDR2 SMNVEV (reference sequence). The length of the CDR3 is 14 residues. Losses at the gene ends were 11 bases for V and 5 bases for J; bases not matched to a gene: 6. Here the CDR3 reads CAARTSGSHNEQFF. In DNA, the CDR3 is TGTGCCGCGAGGACTAGCGGGAGCCACAATGAGCAGTTCTTC.

This clone was seen a few times. V gene TRBV5-1 combines with J gene TRBJ2-7; 14 bases are shared with TRBD2. CDR3 length: 16 amino acids. The trim removed 0 bases at V and 4 bases at J, leaving 3 bases unmatched. Per germline, CDR1 SGHRS and CDR2 YFSETQ. CDR3 sequence reads: CASSLGGTSGSYEQYF. CDR3 DNA: TGCGCCAGCAGCTTGGGTGGGACTAGCGGGAGTTACGAGCAGTACTTC.

The V gene is TRBV30, the J gene TRBJ2-5; TRBD2 is a possible D gene (5 bases). Germline CDR1 reads GTSNPN; CDR2 reads SVGIG (reference sequence). The CDR3 runs 14 residues. Trimming removed 1 base from V and 1 base from J, with 10 bases in between. CDR3 protein: CAWSGYGVQETQYF. The CDR3, as DNA: TGTGCCTGGAGTGGCTACGGGGTCCAAGAGACCCAGTACTTC.

The chain uses TRBV29-1 and TRBJ1-1; 11 bases agree with TRBD1. CDR1 is SQVTM and CDR2 is ANQGSEA in the germline V gene. The CDR3 sequence is 15 residues long. J gave up 0 bases and V 3 bases, and 3 bases lay outside the gene matches. Written as DNA, the CDR3 is TGCAGCGTTGAGGGGACAGGGGGTTTGAACACTGAAGCTTTCTTT. Residues: CSVEGTGGLNTEAFF.

The chain links TRBV19 to TRBJ1-2; D is possibly TRBD1 (5 bases). The CDR3 runs to 16 residues. Germline CDR1 is LNHDA and CDR2 is SQIVND (reference sequence). V lost 7 bases and J 1 base, leaving 19 bases between the germline ends. For the CDR3, the DNA is TGTGCCAGTACCCCCGGGGGAGTCGGGTTTAACTATGGCTACACCTTC. Its protein product is CASTPGGVGFNYGYTF.

The chain employs TRBV28 and TRBJ2-7; 11 bases fit TRBD2. The junction had 5 bases not matched to a gene; V was cut back by 3 bases and J by 4 bases. This CDR3 has 15 residues. The V gene's germline CDR1 is MDHEN and CDR2 SYDVKM. The CDR3 is CASSFSGTSGYEQYF. CDR3 sequence (DNA): TGTGCCAGCAGTTTTTCCGGGACTAGCGGATACGAGCAGTACTTC.

The V call is TRBV30, the J call TRBJ1-4, with 9 bases matching TRBD1. After removal of 0 bases from V and 8 bases from J, the junction contained 13 bases not matched to a gene. The CDR3 extends over 17 amino acids. Germline assignment: CDR1 GTSNPN and CDR2 SVGIG (reference sequence). The CDR3 DNA reads as TGTGCCTGGAGTGTACTCCGAACGACAGGGGGGGTAGAAAAACTGTTTTTT. Translated: CAWSVLRTTGGVEKLFF.

This clone has only one observation. The rearrangement links TRBV5-1 to TRBJ1-1; TRBD1 matches at 9 bases. Germline V CDR1 and CDR2: SGHRS, YFSETQ. The J segment lost 6 bases and the V segment lost 4 bases, leaving 10 bases of the junction unmatched. The CDR3 length is 15 residues. The CDR3 here is CASSRTTGGPAEAFF. CDR3 DNA: TGCGCCAGCAGCCGAACTACAGGGGGCCCCGCTGAAGCTTTCTTT.

V is TRBV4-2 and J is TRBJ1-5, with no clear D. The CDR3 length is 12 residues. V lost 2 bases and J 9 bases, leaving 8 bases between the germline ends. Germline V gene data show CDR1 as LGHNA and CDR2 as YNFKEQ. The CDR3 loop is CASSQSGLPQHF. The CDR3 DNA is TGTGCCAGCAGCCAAAGTGGGCTGCCCCAGCATTTT.

This clone was seen only once. The chain carries TRBV19 and TRBJ2-6; 7 bases are shared with TRBD1. V was pared by 4 bases and J by 0 bases, with 12 bases of the junction left unmatched. CDR3 length: 19 residues. CDR1 is LNHDA and CDR2 is SQIVND in the germline V gene (reference sequence). CDR3 coding DNA: TGTGCCAGTAGTACTCAAATCGGGACAGTCCTCTCTGGGGCCAACGTCCTGACTTTC. It is translated as CASSTQIGTVLSGANVLTF.

V and J are TRBV7-3 and TRBJ2-1; 10 bases are a match to TRBD2. Germline CDR1 reads SGHTA; CDR2 reads FQGTGA. The V segment lost 6 bases and the J segment 2 bases; nucleotides outside the gene matches: 4. The CDR3 contains 15 residues. This CDR3 reads CASSEAGGPYNEQFF. CDR3 in DNA: TGTGCCAGCAGTGAAGCGGGAGGGCCCTACAATGAGCAGTTCTTC.

The chain combines TRBV6-5 with TRBJ2-7, with D maybe TRBD2 (6 bases). Per germline, CDR1 MNHEY and CDR2 SVGAGI. The CDR3 spans 11 residues. The V gene lost 4 bases and the J gene lost 7 bases, with 8 bases spanning the gap. CDR3 sequence reads: CASSSAGEQYF. The CDR3 nucleotides read TGTGCCAGCAGTTCCGCGGGGGAGCAGTACTTC.

This chain uses TRBV19 with TRBJ1-5; TRBD1 might be the D (6 bases). The CDR3 is 17 residues long. Germline-derived CDR1 and CDR2 are LNHDA and SQIVND (reference sequence). Trimming stripped 8 bases from V and 0 bases from J, with 20 bases between. Written as DNA, the CDR3 is TGTGCCAGTTGGGGAGGGGGATTTAGCTATAGCAATCAGCCCCAGCATTTT. Protein sequence: CASWGGGFSYSNQPQHF.

The genes are TRBV6-1 and TRBJ1-1, with a weak D call TRBD1 (6 bases). The CDR3 covers 14 residues. Germline loops: CDR1 MNHNS, CDR2 SASEGT. V was pared by 2 bases and J by 10 bases, with 17 bases between. This chain's CDR3 is CASSERGGSTAAFF. DNA of the CDR3: TGTGCCAGCAGTGAAAGAGGGGGTTCGACCGCAGCTTTCTTT.

The chain has TRBV15 and TRBJ2-5; D not certain. The CDR3 runs 14 residues. V was pared by 1 base and J by 0 bases, with 6 bases between. Germline CDR1 LNHNV, CDR2 YYDKDF (reference sequence). CDR3 coding DNA: TGTGCCACCAGCAGAGTTTCAGACCAAGAGACCCAGTACTTC. Its protein is CATSRVSDQETQYF.

This clone was observed a few times. The chain employs TRBV19 and TRBJ2-2, with TRBD1 as a possible D gene (5 bases). Germline CDR1 is LNHDA and CDR2 is SQIVND (reference sequence). The CDR3 is 17 amino acids. With 8 bases removed from V and 3 bases from J, the gap between germline ends came to 22 bases. Here the CDR3 DNA reads TGTGCCAGTGCGACAGCACGCGTTACTTTTGACACCGGGGAGCTGTTTTTT. Encoded protein: CASATARVTFDTGELFF.